This T cell receptor (beta chain) was sequenced for a study of cytomegalovirus exposure and HLA in healthy donors. General study findings and limits: According to a subsequent analysis, TCR clusters from the first cohort were inclined to appear together in the 90 to 150 validation repertoires. Cytomegalovirus association was assigned to more than 150 TCR beta chains. While the bulk of TCR sequences proved rare, some public TCRs turned up in many donors. Reported performance of the classifier showed diagnosis of cytomegalovirus status with high specificity and sensitivity.

Worth noting for this clone: Its antigen is not identified.

Produced via immunoSEQ multiplex PCR; TCRdb's table is partial and in-frame only. This table has over 110,000 clones, around 85% appearing once. Germline CDR1 SQVTM, CDR2 ANQGSEA. The CDR3 length is 12 residues. Trimming pared 7 bases from V and 8 bases from J, leaving 14 bases between. This receptor was taken from a man aged 18 to 35 in good health and CMV-seronegative. Source material: PBMCs. The chain recombines TRBV29-1 with TRBJ1-4, with D possibly matching TRBD1 (5 bases). The chain's CDR3 is CSARGGSEKLFF. The CDR3 region has the DNA TGCAGCGCCCGGGGGGGGTCCGAAAAACTGTTTTTT.